Presented here are 8 T cell receptor beta chains from one specimen sequenced in a study of tumor-infiltrating lymphocytes in oesophageal squamous cell carcinoma. TCRdb used MiXCR to reprocess the PCR reads, holding one entry per CDR3 protein. Here the sample spans fewer than 20,000 distinct CDR3 sequences, about 42% being singletons. Material: normal esophageal tissue next to the tumor. These receptors all come from a female donor with esophageal squamous cell carcinoma.

The sample holds many counts of this clonotype. The J gene is TRBJ1-1, the V gene TRBV10-3; 8 positions agree with TRBD1. Germline loops: CDR1 ENHRY, CDR2 SYGVKD. Trimming at V came to 7 bases and at J to 4 bases, leaving 5 bases not matched to a gene. CDR3 length: 13 amino acids. This CDR3 is CAIIPTGGTEAFF. The DNA of the CDR3 is TGTGCCATCATTCCTACAGGGGGCACTGAAGCTTTCTTT.

The V and J genes are TRBV19 and TRBJ2-3, with 9 bases aligning to TRBD1. The V and J ends lost 3 bases and 4 bases, in that order; junction bases with no gene match: 5. The CDR3 is 15 residues long. Germline V gene data show CDR1 as LNHDA and CDR2 as SQIVND (reference sequence). CDR3 sequence: CASSIDRGAADTQYF. In DNA form, the CDR3 reads TGTGCCAGTAGTATCGACAGGGGGGCGGCAGATACGCAGTATTTT.

As regards this clonotype: Because the CDR3 is missing its conserved closing phenylalanine or tryptophan, this is likely a read error. The DNA is left out, because the CDR3 cannot be placed on it with certainty; the CDR3 is given as TCRdb lists it. The chain recombines TRBV4-3 with TRBJ2-1; the listed D gene, TRBD2, was not tested against the DNA. Germline CDR1 is LGHNA and CDR2 is YSLEER. Termini included, the CDR3 measures 12 amino acids. This chain's CDR3 is CASSQELWGLAG.

This clonotype turned up a few times. The chain joins TRBV7-2 to TRBJ2-1, with D perhaps matching TRBD1 (6 bases). V lost 7 bases to trimming and J lost 6 bases, with 19 bases between them. The CDR3 consists of 15 residues. The germline V gene has CDR1 SGHTA and CDR2 FQGNSA. The CDR3 nucleotides read TGTGCCAGCAAAAGCACAAATACCAGGGGCAATGAGCAGTTCTTC. Translation: CASKSTNTRGNEQFF.

A note on this clonotype: The DNA is left out, because the CDR3 cannot be placed on it with certainty; the CDR3 is given as TCRdb lists it. The chain links TRBV11-2 to TRBJ2-4; the table's D call, TRBD1, has no DNA check behind it. Including both end residues, the CDR3 is 21 amino acids long. CDR1 and CDR2 (germline): SGHAT, FQNNGV. The CDR3 region is CASSFSKLSGTGGLLWLHLRF.

There are many counts of this clonotype. The CDR3 here is CASTPPGLAGDEQYF. In DNA, the CDR3 is TGTGCCAGCACTCCTCCGGGACTAGCGGGAGACGAGCAGTACTTC. The chain combines TRBV28 with TRBJ2-7; 14 bases fit TRBD2. V lost 7 bases to trimming and J lost 5 bases; unmatched junction nucleotides: 7. Germline V gene sequence: CDR1 MDHEN, CDR2 SYDVKM. CDR3 length: 15 amino acids.

This clonotype was seen ten or more times. The rearrangement uses TRBV11-3 and TRBJ1-5, with 7 bases that match TRBD1. The germline V gene encodes CDR1 SGHNT and CDR2 YENEEA. Losses at the gene ends were 5 bases for V and 7 bases for J; bases not matched to a gene: 5. This CDR3 contains 13 residues. The CDR3 DNA follows: TGTGCCAGCAGCGTCGACAGGGACCAGCCCCAGCATTTT. It yields the protein CASSVDRDQPQHF.

The chain is built from TRBV12-3 or TRBV12-4 and TRBJ2-3; 10 nucleotides line up with TRBD1. The end of the DNA is better explained by TRBJ2-7, so the J call may be wrong. This CDR3 region has 14 residues. In nucleotides, the CDR3 is TGTGCCAGCAGGCGACAGGGGGCTTCCTACGAGCAGTACTTC. Translating gives CASRRQGASYEQYF.